This record covers a single T cell receptor (beta chain). The antigen it recognizes is unknown. No much larger clone is present one base from it, and per-base qualities are unavailable. Library construction relied on the immunoSEQ multiplex PCR assay. Following the manufacturer's protocol, the hsTCRB Kit was used to amplify rearranged TCR beta chain sequences. Sequencing of TCRB libraries was carried out on an Illumina MiSeq. Per the authors' processing: The proprietary platform of the kit vendor was used for demultiplexing, trimming and gene mapping. Held by TCRdb, this immuneACCESS table contains in-frame sequences only and omits some clones. Under half of the omission traces to an unresolved V gene where checked; the cause of the rest is unknown. V, J and clone size derive from that table, while D and trimming were established from the DNA sequence. The sample records about 60,000 clones, nearly 85% of which are singletons. The top ten constitute roughly 15% of the sample.

As encoded in the germline V gene (reference sequence), CDR1 is MNHEY while CDR2 is SMNVEV. Compared with germline, V lacks 3 bases and J lacks 2 bases; bases without a gene match: 3. The CDR3 spans 14 residues, from the cysteine through the phenylalanine. Only the CDR3 region is kept as DNA, spanning 42 bases read in frame from base 1. This sample was included in a study of a mutant IDH1 vaccine in newly diagnosed glioma (dated by TCRdb to 2020 to 2023). As for the study more broadly: Across visits V03 through V10, patients got a total of eight vaccinations, given in weeks 1, 3, 5, 7, 11, 15, 19 and 23. Vaccination started 4-6 weeks after radiotherapy alone, or was given together with temozolomide cycles in the groups whose treatment included chemotherapy. Of the 25 to 40 treated patients, roughly 60% were male and approximately 38% were female, and the mean age was roughly 40 years. Before enrollment, most patients had been given radiochemotherapy with temozolomide as standard therapy, while the rest had received either radiotherapy alone or temozolomide alone. For exploratory analyses, longitudinal TCRB deep sequencing was carried out in about 25 treated patients wherever samples were available. Peripheral blood was drawn at six visits: V03 (baseline), V05, V07, V10, V12 and V13.

The sample's time point, from its label and the paper: week 23, last vaccination. Each vaccine dose, consisting of 300 ug of a 20-mer mutant IDH1 peptide in Montanide, was administered subcutaneously with topical imiquimod. Newly diagnosed WHO grade 3 or 4 IDH1-mutant astrocytomas showing loss of nuclear ATRX were present in the donors. The samples were drawn from NOA16, a multicentre, single-arm, open-label phase I trial in Germany that tested a mutant IDH1 peptide vaccine in humans for the first time. Genomic DNA for TCRB sequencing was extracted from EDTA blood using the DNeasy Blood and Tissue Kit. Broad study findings and their caveats: The authors noted that analyses of patient blood samples could not be reproduced because of sample limitations. Vaccine-induced immune responses across multiple MHC alleles were detected in 90% to 95% of patients. Availability determined which PBMC samples were chosen for TCRB deep sequencing. No apparent relationship was observed between pseudoprogression and alterations in the top peripheral T cell clonotypes detected by TCRB sequencing.

The source material was PBMCs, sampled from a glioma patient whose treatment included an IDH1 peptide vaccine. The V gene is TRBV27 and the J gene is TRBJ2-5, with TRBD1 matching 7 junction bases. The sequence came from a man in his late teens or twenties with glioma. The CDR3 has the sequence CASSFDRDQETQYF. The nucleotides read TGTGCCAGCAGTTTTGACAGGGATCAAGAGACCCAGTACTTC.